Detailed here is one TCR beta chain. A read error may account for a junction end that differs from germline. This specimen belongs to a study of T-cell memory formation after mild COVID-19. Germline V gene sequence: CDR1 MGHRA, CDR2 YSYEKL. The CDR3 is 16 amino acids. 5'RACE, which relied on constant-segment primers, yielded TCR alpha and TCR beta cDNA libraries carrying sample barcodes and UMIs. A single record per CDR3 protein comes from TCRdb applying MiXCR to the 5' RACE reads. This sample has under 550,000 distinct CDR3 sequences; roughly 18% occur once, and the top ten carry approximately 13%. This clonotype was sampled from an adult woman who had mild COVID-19 (a few samples of this study predate the infection). Cell type and time point are not known. The sequencing sample was made of PBMCs or a T cell subset sorted from them (not recorded which). V usage is TRBV4-1 and J usage is TRBJ2-7, with D possibly matching TRBD1 (5 bases). For the CDR3, the DNA is TGCGCTAGCAGCCAAGGACCCGCAGACAGCTACTACGAGCAGTACTTC. As protein: CASSQGPADSYYEQYF.